This T cell receptor beta chain is from a study of shared clonotypes between healthy human individuals. Trimming pared 5 bases from V and 1 base from J, leaving 11 bases between. Germline lookup yields CDR1 MNHEY and CDR2 SVGAGI. This CDR3 contains 14 residues. Method: immunoSEQ multiplex PCR; TCRdb's copy keeps in-frame clones and lacks some. The table shows 1.5 million to 2.5 million clones, with approximately 94% occurring only once. This clone was found once. CD8 cells classed as naive were CD45RO-negative and positively selected for CCR7, excluding terminally differentiated effector memory CD45RA+ cells.

The sequenced sample was naive CD8+ T cells sorted from blood. The J gene is TRBJ1-1, the V gene TRBV6-5; D is uncertain. The TCR was taken from a man aged 18 to 30 in good health. DNA of the CDR3: TGTGCCAGCAGTCCAGATTTTGGGAACACTGAAGCTTTCTTT. Residues: CASSPDFGNTEAFF.